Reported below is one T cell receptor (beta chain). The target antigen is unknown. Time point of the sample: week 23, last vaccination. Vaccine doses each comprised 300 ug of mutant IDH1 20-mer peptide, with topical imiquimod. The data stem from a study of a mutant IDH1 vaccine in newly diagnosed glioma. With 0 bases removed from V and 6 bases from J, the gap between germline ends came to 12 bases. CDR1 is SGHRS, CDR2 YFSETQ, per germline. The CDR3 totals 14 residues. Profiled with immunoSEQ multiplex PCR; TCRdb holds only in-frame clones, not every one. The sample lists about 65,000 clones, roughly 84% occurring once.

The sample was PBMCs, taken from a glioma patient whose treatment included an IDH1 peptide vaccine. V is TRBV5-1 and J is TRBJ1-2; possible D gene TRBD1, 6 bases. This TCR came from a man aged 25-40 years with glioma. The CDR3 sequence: CASSLDREVNGYTF. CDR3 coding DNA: TGCGCCAGCAGCTTGGACAGGGAGGTAAATGGCTACACCTTC.